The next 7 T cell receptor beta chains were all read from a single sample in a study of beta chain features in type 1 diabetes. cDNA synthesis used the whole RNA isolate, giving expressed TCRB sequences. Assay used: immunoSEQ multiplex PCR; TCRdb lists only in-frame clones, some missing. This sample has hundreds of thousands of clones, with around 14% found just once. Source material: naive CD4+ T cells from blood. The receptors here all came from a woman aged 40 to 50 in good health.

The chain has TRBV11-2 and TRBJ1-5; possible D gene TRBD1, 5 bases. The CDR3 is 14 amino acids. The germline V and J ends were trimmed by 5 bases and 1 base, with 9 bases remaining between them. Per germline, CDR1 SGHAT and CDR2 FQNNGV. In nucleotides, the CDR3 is TGTGCCAGCAGCCCAGGGTACAGCAATCAGCCCCAGCATTTT. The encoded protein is CASSPGYSNQPQHF.

The CDR3 bases are TGTGCCATCAGTGGTCACGGGGGGGGAACCTACGAGCAGTACTTC. This encodes CAISGHGGGTYEQYF. The chain uses TRBV10-3 and TRBJ2-7; 8 nucleotides line up with TRBD2. The germline gives CDR1 ENHRY, CDR2 SYGVKD. V shed 4 bases and J 2 bases; nucleotides not matched to a gene: 7. The CDR3 loop spans 15 amino acids.

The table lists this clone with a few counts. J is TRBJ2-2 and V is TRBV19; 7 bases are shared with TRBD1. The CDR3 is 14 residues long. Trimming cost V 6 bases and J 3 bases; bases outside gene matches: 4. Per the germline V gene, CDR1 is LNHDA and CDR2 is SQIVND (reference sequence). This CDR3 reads CASSTGTDTGELFF. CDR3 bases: TGTGCCAGTAGCACCGGGACAGACACCGGGGAGCTGTTTTTT.

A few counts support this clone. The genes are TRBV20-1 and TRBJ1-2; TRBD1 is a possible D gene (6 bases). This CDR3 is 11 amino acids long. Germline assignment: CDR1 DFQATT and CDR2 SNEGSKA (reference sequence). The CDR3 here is CRAGHWDGYTF. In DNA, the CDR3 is TGCAGAGCGGGACATTGGGATGGCTACACCTTC.

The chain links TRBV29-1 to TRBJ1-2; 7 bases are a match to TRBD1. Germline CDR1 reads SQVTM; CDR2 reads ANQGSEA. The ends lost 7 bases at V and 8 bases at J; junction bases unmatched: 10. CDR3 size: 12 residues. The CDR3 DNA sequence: TGCAGCGCCGACAGGGTTTTGGGCGGCTACACCTTC. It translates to CSADRVLGGYTF.

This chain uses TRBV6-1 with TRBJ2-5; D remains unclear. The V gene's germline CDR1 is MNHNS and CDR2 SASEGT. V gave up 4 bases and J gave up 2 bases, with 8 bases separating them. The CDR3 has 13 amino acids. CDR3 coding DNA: TGTGCCAGCAGTGGACACGAACAAGAGACCCAGTACTTC. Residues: CASSGHEQETQYF.

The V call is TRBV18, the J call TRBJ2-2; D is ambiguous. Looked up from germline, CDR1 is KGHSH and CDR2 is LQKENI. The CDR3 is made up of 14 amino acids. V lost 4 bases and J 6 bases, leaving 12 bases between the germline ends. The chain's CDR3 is CASSRANVPGELFF. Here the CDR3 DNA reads TGTGCCAGCTCACGAGCAAATGTCCCCGGGGAGCTGTTTTTT.